The source of this T cell receptor (beta chain) is a study of Graves' ophthalmopathy and Graves' hyperthyroidism. The V gene end was trimmed by 4 bases and the J gene end by 5 bases; junction bases not matched to a gene: 4. The CDR3 is made up of 13 amino acids. Germline CDR1 SGDLS, CDR2 YYNGEE. RNA transcripts yielded amplified TCR beta CDR3 regions. The library came from an HTBI-primed first-round RT-PCR and a second-round multiplex PCR. TCRdb re-derived calls from the multiplex PCR reads in MiXCR, one entry per CDR3 protein. The sample has 400,000 or so distinct CDR3 sequences, about 16% seen once.

V gene TRBV9 combines with J gene TRBJ2-7; 9 bases agree with TRBD1. Sequencing was performed on peripheral blood. The receptor was derived from a woman aged 18-35 years with stable Graves' hyperthyroidism. The CDR3: CASSMDRGDEQYF. The CDR3 DNA follows: TGTGCCAGCAGCATGGACAGGGGCGACGAGCAGTACTTC.